This T cell receptor beta chain was found in a study of long-term antiretroviral therapy in people with HIV. A remark on this clone: What it binds is not known.

Findings and caveats of the study: Investigators report no available data on ART adherence, viral resistance or therapy changes. Diversity remained lower than transplant donor controls, even though it increased after ART.

Specimens carried roughly 0.9-11 million cryopreserved PBMC before DNA extraction. Germline-derived CDR1 and CDR2 are SGHTA and FQGTGA. The V gene end was trimmed by 5 bases and the J gene end by 0 bases; junction bases not matched to a gene: 5. This CDR3 comprises 17 residues. The assay, immunoSEQ v3.0, was run at survey level. TCRdb's table, derived via immunoSEQ multiplex PCR, lists solely in-frame clones and lacks some. This table has tens of thousands of clones, over 85% appearing once. Here the sequenced sample was unsorted PBMCs, taken 7.6 years after starting antiretroviral therapy. The chain uses TRBV7-3 and TRBJ2-6, with 9 bases lining up with TRBD1. This TCR came from a woman aged 40 to 50 with HIV. The chain's CDR3 is CASSTGQGRSGANVLTF. In nucleotides, the CDR3 is TGTGCCAGCAGCACGGGACAGGGCCGCTCTGGGGCCAACGTCCTGACTTTC.